This T cell receptor beta chain appears in the sequencing data of a study of CD8 T cells in Susac syndrome. Points from the study as a whole: It was acknowledged by the study that relatively few individuals were included in its TCR sequencing and HLA analysis.

CD8+ and CD4+ T cells from blood underwent TCR beta sequencing. Through negative isolation, CD4+ and CD8+ T cells were obtained, while TEMRA cells were enriched using FACS. Notes on this clonotype: Its specificity is unknown.

V lost 2 bases, J lost 7 bases, and 21 bases lay in between. The CDR3 runs to 16 residues. CDR1 and CDR2 from the germline V gene are MNHEY and SMNVEV (reference sequence). Reverse transcription of about 0.5 to 1 ug RNA used random hexamers. Across 54 Vbeta and 13 Jbeta, TCR beta CDR3 was amplified with immunoSEQ multiplex PCR. TCRdb analysed the immunoSEQ multiplex PCR reads with MiXCR anew, one entry per CDR3 protein. Among fewer than 150,000 distinct CDR3 sequences listed, about 93% were seen once. The TCR originated in a human donor in good health. V gene TRBV27 combines with J gene TRBJ2-7; possibly TRBD1 or TRBD2 for D (5 bases each). The sample comprised CD8+ T cells from PBMCs. The CDR3 region is CASSLGPQEALSEQYF. The CDR3, as DNA: TGTGCCAGCAGTTTAGGGCCACAGGAGGCGCTTAGTGAGCAGTACTTC.